A single sample is the source of the 29 T cell receptor beta chains below, sequenced in a study of blood T cell repertoires in COVID-19. Clones were read by immunoSEQ multiplex PCR, and TCRdb kept only the in-frame ones, dropping some. The data contain about 360,000 clones, about 87% of them seen just once; the ten biggest clones take up about 3%. Input material: peripheral blood. The receptors originated from a human donor in a cohort sampled during active COVID-19.

The chain has TRBV7-6 and TRBJ1-6; D gene uncertain. V was cut by 5 bases and J by 3 bases, with 8 bases left in between. The CDR3 runs 14 residues. CDR1 is SGHVS and CDR2 is FNYEAQ in the germline V gene. The CDR3 is CASSQRNYNSPLHF. CDR3 coding DNA: TGTGCCAGCAGCCAGCGGAACTATAATTCACCCCTCCACTTT. Drawing the rest from reference TRBV7-6 and TRBJ1-6, the complete variable domain is GAGVSQSPRYKVTKRGQDVALRCDPISGHVSLYWYRQALGQGPEFLTYFNYEAQQDKSGLPNDRFSAERPEGSISTLTIQRTEQRDSAMYRCASSQRNYNSPLHFGNGTRLTVT.

This chain connects TRBV9 to TRBJ1-2; 10 bases match TRBD1. V lost 2 bases, J lost 8 bases, and 12 bases stayed unmatched. The CDR3 contains 16 residues. Germline loops: CDR1 SGDLS, CDR2 YYNGEE. This chain's CDR3 is CASSVQPGQGSSGYTF. The CDR3 DNA is TGTGCCAGCAGCGTCCAGCCGGGACAGGGGTCTAGCGGCTACACCTTC.

This chain connects TRBV6-1 to TRBJ1-3, with D unresolved. The CDR3 contains 15 residues. Trimming shortened V by 2 bases and J by 4 bases, and 12 bases separated the two germline ends. The germline V gene encodes CDR1 MNHNS and CDR2 SASEGT. CDR3: CASSESWTAGNTIYF. The CDR3 DNA sequence: TGTGCCAGCAGTGAATCATGGACTGCGGGAAACACCATATATTTT.

The rearrangement links TRBV12-3 or TRBV12-4 to TRBJ1-1, with D unclear. This CDR3 has 12 amino acids. The V end was cut by 5 bases, the J end by 5 bases, with 9 bases between. The CDR3 is CASSRRTTEAFF. CDR3 bases: TGTGCCAGCAGTCGACGGACTACTGAAGCTTTCTTT.

This clone came up once. The CDR3, as DNA: TGTGCCAGTAGCCGGACTAGCGGGGACAGAGATACGCAGTATTTT. It is translated as CASSRTSGDRDTQYF. This sequence joins TRBV19 and TRBJ2-3; TRBD2 agrees at 12 bases. CDR1 is LNHDA and CDR2 is SQIVND in the germline V gene (reference sequence). This CDR3 comprises 15 residues. Germline trimming cut 6 bases from V and 5 bases from J; bases unmatched to any gene: 6.

The chain links TRBV5-1 to TRBJ2-5, with 7 positions matching TRBD2. This CDR3 region has 13 residues. V lost 7 bases and J lost 5; bases outside the gene matches: 8. The germline CDR1 and CDR2 sequences are SGHRS and YFSETQ. The CDR3 region has the DNA TGCGCCAGCCAGCGGGATGGGGTCGAGACCCAGTACTTC. This codes for CASQRDGVETQYF. Complete variable domain (other parts from reference TRBV5-1 and TRBJ2-5): KAGVTQTPRYLIKTRGQQVTLSCSPISGHRSVSWYQQTPGQGLQFLFEYFSETQRNKGNFPGRFSGRQFSNSRSEMNVSTLELGDSALYLCASQRDGVETQYFGPGTRLLVL.

The genes are TRBV5-1 and TRBJ1-5; D is perhaps TRBD1 (6 bases). The CDR3 is made up of 15 amino acids. V dropped 0 bases and J dropped 6 bases, with 13 bases sitting between them. The germline gives CDR1 SGHRS, CDR2 YFSETQ. The CDR3 sequence: CASSLVAGEAQPQHF. CDR3 DNA: TGCGCCAGCAGCTTGGTGGCAGGGGAAGCTCAGCCCCAGCATTTT.

V and J are TRBV6-1 and TRBJ1-2; D uncertain. The CDR3 length is 14 residues. The V end lost 1 base, the J end lost 2 bases, and 8 bases lay between the germline ends. From germline, CDR1 is MNHNS and CDR2 SASEGT. CDR3 region: CASSEGGENYGYTF. CDR3 nucleotide sequence: TGTGCCAGCAGTGAAGGTGGGGAGAACTATGGCTACACCTTC.

The V gene is TRBV30, the J gene TRBJ2-7; 11 positions agree with TRBD2. In germline, CDR1 is GTSNPN, CDR2 SVGIG (reference sequence). V trimming: 4 bases; J trimming: 4 bases; junction bases outside the gene matches: 3. This CDR3 has 13 residues. The CDR3 loop reads CAWTGTSGYEQYF. The CDR3 coding sequence is TGTGCCTGGACCGGGACTAGCGGATACGAGCAGTACTTC.

The chain uses TRBV24-1 and TRBJ2-1, with 12 positions matching TRBD2. The germline gives CDR1 KGHDR, CDR2 SFDVKD. The ends lost 2 bases at V and 6 bases at J; junction bases unmatched: 7. This CDR3 spans 17 amino acids. Written as DNA, the CDR3 is TGTGCCACCAGTGATTCCCGACTAGCGGGAGCGTCCAATGAGCAGTTCTTC. Translating it yields CATSDSRLAGASNEQFF.

The rearrangement uses TRBV11-3 and TRBJ2-1; 12 bases are shared with TRBD2. V shed 4 bases and J 2 bases; nucleotides not matched to a gene: 12. Germline CDR1 SGHNT, CDR2 YENEEA. There are 19 residues in the CDR3. This chain's CDR3 is CASSSSQASGRAPYNEQFF. In DNA, the CDR3 is TGTGCCAGCAGCTCCTCCCAGGCTAGCGGGAGGGCCCCCTACAATGAGCAGTTCTTC.

V is TRBV5-4 and J is TRBJ1-1; tentatively, D is TRBD1 (5 bases). V lost 4 bases to trimming and J lost 7 bases, with 11 bases between them. From germline, CDR1 is SGHNT and CDR2 YYREEE (reference sequence). CDR3 length: 12 amino acids. The CDR3: CASSERGGEAFF. CDR3 nucleotide sequence: TGTGCCAGCAGCGAACGCGGGGGTGAAGCTTTCTTT.

The chain joins TRBV5-1 to TRBJ1-4; D possibly corresponds to TRBD1 (6 bases). The CDR3 sequence is 12 residues long. Germline V gene data show CDR1 as SGHRS and CDR2 as YFSETQ. Trimming took 6 bases from V and 8 from J, leaving 11 bases between them. The CDR3: CASKEQGEKLFF. CDR3 coding DNA: TGCGCCAGCAAGGAACAGGGCGAAAAACTGTTTTTT.

This rearrangement joins TRBV6-5 to TRBJ2-6, with D maybe TRBD1 (6 bases). The CDR3 is 14 residues long. Per germline, CDR1 MNHEY and CDR2 SVGAGI. V shed 7 bases and J shed 4 bases, with 11 bases lying between them. The CDR3 sequence: CASTGVPGANVLTF. The CDR3 DNA sequence: TGTGCCAGCACAGGGGTCCCCGGGGCCAACGTCCTGACTTTC.

The chain has TRBV5-1 and TRBJ2-7; tentative D call: TRBD2 (6 bases). V lost 0 bases, J lost 2 bases, and 12 bases lay in between. CDR3 size: 15 residues. In germline, CDR1 is SGHRS, CDR2 YFSETQ. CDR3 DNA sequence: TGCGCCAGCAGCTTGGCTTTCGGGAGCACCTACGAGCAGTACTTC. As protein: CASSLAFGSTYEQYF.

The chain has TRBV21-1 and TRBJ1-1; the table's D call, TRBD1, was not checked against the DNA. TRBV21-1 has pseudogene status. The CDR3 is 13 residues long. CDR3 bases: TGTGCCAGTTACAGGGGTACGAACACTGAAGCTTTCTTT. It is translated as CASYRGTNTEAFF.

This clone showed up just once. The chain joins TRBV11-3 to TRBJ2-7; 9 bases fit TRBD1. The CDR3 sequence is 14 residues long. V lost 3 bases to trimming and J lost 1 base; unmatched junction nucleotides: 1. Germline values: CDR1 SGHNT, CDR2 YENEEA. Here the CDR3 DNA reads TGTGCCAGCAGCTTCGACAGGGGGTCCTACGAGCAGTACTTC. It codes for CASSFDRGSYEQYF.

The chain links TRBV6-1 to TRBJ2-5; 8 positions match TRBD1. The length of the CDR3 is 15 residues. V dropped 1 base and J dropped 4; count of bases not matched to a gene: 5. The germline V gene encodes CDR1 MNHNS and CDR2 SASEGT. The CDR3 here is CASSEGQGCRETQYF. CDR3 sequence (DNA): TGTGCCAGCAGTGAAGGACAGGGGTGTAGAGAGACCCAGTACTTC.

The CDR3: CASSYTGSQQGDEQYF. CDR3 DNA sequence: TGTGCCAGCAGCTATACGGGATCCCAACAGGGGGACGAGCAGTACTTC. The chain has TRBV28 and TRBJ2-7; the match to TRBD1 covers 8 bases. Trimming removed 6 bases from V and 5 bases from J; junction bases left unmatched: 15. Germline loops: CDR1 MDHEN, CDR2 SYDVKM. CDR3 length equals 16 residues.

V gene TRBV5-1 combines with J gene TRBJ2-7; 8 nucleotides line up with TRBD2. This CDR3 contains 16 residues. J gave up 6 bases and V 4 bases, and 15 bases lay outside the gene matches. Germline CDR1 is SGHRS and CDR2 is YFSETQ. The CDR3 region is CASSPGGGGGRSEQYF. Written as DNA, the CDR3 is TGCGCCAGCAGCCCTGGGGGCGGCGGGGGGAGATCCGAGCAGTACTTC.

The rearrangement uses TRBV25-1 and TRBJ2-7, with 7 bases matching TRBD1. Germline CDR1 is MGHDK and CDR2 is SYGVNS. The CDR3 spans 14 residues. V trimming: 4 bases; J trimming: 5 bases; junction bases outside the gene matches: 8. The CDR3 protein is CASSAAGGIHEQYF. The CDR3 nucleotides read TGTGCCAGCAGTGCGGCAGGGGGAATCCACGAGCAGTACTTC.

V and J are TRBV19 and TRBJ2-1; D is unclear. The V gene's germline CDR1 is LNHDA and CDR2 SQIVND (reference sequence). The V and J ends lost 5 bases and 3 bases respectively, with 14 bases between them. The CDR3 is made up of 15 amino acids. CDR3 sequence reads: CASSPPLHGYNEQFF. For the CDR3, the DNA is TGTGCCAGTAGTCCTCCCCTCCACGGCTACAATGAGCAGTTCTTC.

Only one count was recorded for this clone. The V and J genes are TRBV5-4 and TRBJ2-1; TRBD1 aligns across 8 bases. The CDR3 spans 15 residues. Trimming removed 3 bases from V and 2 bases from J; junction bases left unmatched: 4. The germline V gene has CDR1 SGHNT and CDR2 YYREEE (reference sequence). The CDR3 spells CASSWDRPTYNEQFF. Written as DNA, the CDR3 is TGTGCCAGCAGCTGGGACAGGCCTACCTACAATGAGCAGTTCTTC.

The chain couples TRBV4-2 to TRBJ2-3; TRBD2 aligns across 10 bases. Germline V lookup: CDR1 LGHNA, CDR2 YNFKEQ. Germline trimming cut 1 base from V and 1 base from J; bases unmatched to any gene: 8. There are 18 residues in the CDR3. Here the CDR3 DNA reads TGTGCCAGCAGCCAAGGGAGGGCTAGCGGGGGCGGCACAGATACGCAGTATTTT. This encodes CASSQGRASGGGTDTQYF.

The genes are TRBV30 and TRBJ1-5, with D unclear. Trimming pared 3 bases from V and 2 bases from J, leaving 14 bases between. CDR1 is GTSNPN and CDR2 is SVGIG in the germline V gene (reference sequence). The CDR3 is 15 amino acids. CDR3 DNA sequence: TGTGCCTGGAGCCCCGGGGAGGGCGGCAATCAGCCCCAGCATTTT. It specifies CAWSPGEGGNQPQHF.

The chain links TRBV7-2 to TRBJ1-1, with unresolved D. This CDR3 is built from 15 residues. Germline lookup yields CDR1 SGHTA and CDR2 FQGNSA. Between the trimmed V and J ends, which lost 0 bases and 1 base, there was a span of 9 bases. CDR3 region: CASSLAGPGNTEAFF. The CDR3, as DNA: TGTGCCAGCAGCTTAGCGGGTCCGGGGAACACTGAAGCTTTCTTT.

The rearrangement links TRBV3-1 (or the pseudogene TRBV3-2) to TRBJ1-3; D gene uncertain. Germline lookup yields CDR1 LGHDT and CDR2 YNNKEL (reference sequence). Trimming took off 0 bases at V and 11 bases at J, with 11 bases between the two ends. This CDR3 has 13 residues. CDR3: CASSQDRQAPIYF. In nucleotides, the CDR3 is TGTGCCAGCAGCCAAGATAGGCAGGCGCCCATATATTTT.

The chain uses TRBV2 and TRBJ2-1; 9 nucleotides match TRBD2. V was clipped by 4 bases and J by 7 bases; unmatched bases: 2. The CDR3 runs to 13 residues. Germline lookup yields CDR1 SNHLY and CDR2 FYNNEI. The CDR3 DNA reads as TGTGCCAGCAGTGGGCTAGCGGGGAATGAGCAGTTCTTC. Its protein product is CASSGLAGNEQFF.

This clone came up many times. V is TRBV7-9 and J is TRBJ2-5, with 7 bases that match TRBD2. The V gene's germline CDR1 is SEHNR and CDR2 FQNEAQ (reference sequence). The CDR3 spans 16 residues. J was trimmed by 0 bases and V by 2 bases; bases with no gene match: 6. CDR3 nucleotides: TGTGCCAGCAGCTTATTTGGGCGGGAGTACCAAGAGACCCAGTACTTC. Translated, it gives CASSLFGREYQETQYF.